Presented here are 25 T cell receptor beta chains from one specimen sequenced in a study of T cells in localized non-small cell lung cancer. Profiling relied on immunoSEQ multiplex PCR, and the TCRdb table lists in-frame clones only, not all of them. The repertoire consists of around 70,000 clones, with around 84% occurring once and the leading ten covering 1% to 1.5%. Material: peripheral blood, obtained before any cancer treatment. Source of these receptors: a female donor older than 55 with stage I lung adenocarcinoma.

The chain has TRBV6-6 and TRBJ2-5, with 10 bases identical to TRBD1. With 8 bases clipped from V and 3 bases from J, the junction kept 9 bases outside the gene matches. The CDR3 is 15 amino acids. Germline CDR1 is MNHNY and CDR2 is SVGAGI (reference sequence). The CDR3 region is CASPLRTGGEETQYF. In DNA, the CDR3 is TGTGCCAGCCCCCTCCGGACAGGGGGGGAAGAGACCCAGTACTTC.

This sequence joins TRBV7-3 and TRBJ1-1; D is unresolved. The germline V gene encodes CDR1 SGHTA and CDR2 FQGTGA. Trimming took 2 bases from V and 5 from J, leaving 9 bases between them. CDR3 length equals 13 residues. The chain's CDR3 is CASSLAAETEAFF. DNA of the CDR3: TGTGCCAGCAGCTTAGCGGCAGAGACTGAAGCTTTCTTT.

The CDR3 loop is CASSETNGAEAFF. Written as DNA, the CDR3 is TGTGCCAGCAGTGAAACAAACGGGGCTGAAGCTTTCTTT. The genes are TRBV6-1 and TRBJ1-1; D gene unclear. The ends were cut back, 2 bases at V and 6 bases at J, with 10 bases in the middle. CDR3 length equals 13 residues. Germline CDR1 and CDR2: MNHNS and SASEGT.

The J gene is TRBJ2-7, the V gene TRBV7-9; 9 positions agree with TRBD1. CDR1 SEHNR and CDR2 FQNEAQ come from the germline V gene (reference sequence). CDR3 length equals 15 residues. J lost 2 bases, V lost 3 bases, and 5 bases had no gene match. The CDR3 spells CASSFGTGRAYEQYF. CDR3 in DNA: TGTGCCAGCAGCTTCGGGACAGGGAGGGCCTACGAGCAGTACTTC.

J is TRBJ2-1 and V is TRBV18; D unclear. Trimming shortened V by 0 bases and J by 0 bases, and 9 bases separated the two germline ends. The CDR3 is made up of 16 amino acids. Germline lookup yields CDR1 KGHSH and CDR2 LQKENI. The CDR3 nucleotides read TGTGCCAGCTCACCACCGGCCAGGAGCTCCTACAATGAGCAGTTCTTC. Translation: CASSPPARSSYNEQFF.

V and J are TRBV7-3 and TRBJ2-1; no clear D. Germline V gene lookup returns CDR1 SGHTA and CDR2 FQGTGA. The CDR3 runs 18 residues. V lost 0 bases to trimming and J lost 5 bases, with 20 bases between them. The CDR3 reads CASSLTGTSVGKHNEQFF. The DNA of the CDR3 is TGTGCCAGCAGCTTAACGGGAACCTCTGTCGGAAAACACAATGAGCAGTTCTTC.

The chain is built from TRBV13 and TRBJ1-1, with D hard to call. Germline CDR1 and CDR2: PRHDT and FYEKMQ (reference sequence). Trimming removed 6 bases from V and 0 bases from J, with 8 bases in between. The CDR3 has 13 residues. CDR3 region: CASRVTMNTEAFF. CDR3 sequence (DNA): TGTGCCAGCAGGGTGACTATGAACACTGAAGCTTTCTTT.

The chain has TRBV19 and TRBJ2-2; D uncertain. The V and J ends lost 4 bases and 2 bases respectively, with 8 bases between them. Germline CDR1 LNHDA, CDR2 SQIVND (reference sequence). CDR3 length: 14 amino acids. CDR3 coding DNA: TGTGCCAGTAGTACCCGGGCAAACACCGGGGAGCTGTTTTTT. As protein: CASSTRANTGELFF.

This clone was seen just once. The V call is TRBV18, the J call TRBJ2-3; D remains unclear. The CDR3 covers 13 residues. Trimming left V 2 bases short and J 8 bases short, with 11 bases between. Looked up from germline, CDR1 is KGHSH and CDR2 is LQKENI. The CDR3 here is CASSPGAASTQYF. The DNA for the CDR3 is TGTGCCAGCTCACCAGGAGCCGCCTCTACGCAGTATTTT.

The rearrangement joins TRBV11-1 to TRBJ1-1, with D possibly TRBD1 on 6 matching bases. CDR3 length equals 14 residues. Germline CDR1 and CDR2: SGHAT and FQDESV (reference sequence). The V gene lost 4 bases and the J gene lost 2 bases, with 11 bases spanning the gap. CDR3 amino acids: CASSSDRTNTEAFF. CDR3 DNA: TGTGCCAGCAGCTCTGACAGGACTAACACTGAAGCTTTCTTT. The variable domain in full, completed from reference TRBV11-1 and TRBJ1-1, reads EAEVAQSPRYKITEKSQAVAFWCDPISGHATLYWYRQILGQGPELLVQFQDESVVDDSQLPKDRFSAERLKGVDSTLKIQPAELGDSAMYLCASSSDRTNTEAFFGQGTRLTVV.

The V gene is TRBV2, the J gene TRBJ2-7; D is unclear. Trimming removed 8 bases at V and 2 bases at J, with 7 bases between. This CDR3 spans 11 amino acids. Germline CDR1 is SNHLY and CDR2 is FYNNEI. For the CDR3, the DNA is TGTGCCAGCGGGCTAACCTACGAGCAGTACTTC. Translated, it gives CASGLTYEQYF.

The J gene is TRBJ2-7, the V gene TRBV6-1; no reliable D call. The germline V gene encodes CDR1 MNHNS and CDR2 SASEGT. This CDR3 has 14 amino acids. Trimming removed 3 bases at V and 7 bases at J, with 16 bases between. CDR3 protein: CASSEPSGMGEQYF. The CDR3 DNA reads as TGTGCCAGCAGTGAGCCCTCAGGAATGGGGGAGCAGTACTTC.

This clone was counted once. This chain links TRBV27 with TRBJ2-7; D is uncertain. This CDR3 is 13 amino acids long. The V end lost 6 bases, the J end lost 2 bases, and 11 bases lay between the germline ends. Germline V lookup: CDR1 MNHEY, CDR2 SMNVEV (reference sequence). The CDR3 is CASRGYPPYEQYF. CDR3 DNA: TGTGCCAGCAGAGGGTACCCTCCCTACGAGCAGTACTTC.

This clone has only a few counts. The V gene is TRBV7-3, the J gene TRBJ1-1; D remains ambiguous. V dropped 1 base and J dropped 0 bases, with 9 bases sitting between them. The germline gives CDR1 SGHTA, CDR2 FQGTGA. CDR3 length: 15 residues. CDR3 sequence (DNA): TGTGCCAGCAGCTTAAACCCAACCATGAACACTGAAGCTTTCTTT. Protein product: CASSLNPTMNTEAFF.

The rearrangement joins TRBV6-5 to TRBJ2-3, with D hard to call. The CDR3 loop spans 14 amino acids. Germline assignment: CDR1 MNHEY and CDR2 SVGAGI. V was clipped by 6 bases and J by 0 bases, with 10 bases between them. CDR3 DNA: TGTGCCAGCAGACCCCGCGGCAGCACAGATACGCAGTATTTT. Translating gives CASRPRGSTDTQYF.

The V gene is TRBV6-5, the J gene TRBJ2-2; perhaps TRBD1 as D (6 bases). The CDR3 length is 13 residues. Germline CDR1 reads MNHEY; CDR2 reads SVGAGI. The germline V and J ends were trimmed by 8 bases and 1 base, with 8 bases remaining between them. DNA of the CDR3: TGTGCCAGCGAACAGGGGAACACCGGGGAGCTGTTTTTT. It codes for CASEQGNTGELFF.

This chain connects TRBV2 to TRBJ1-2; 7 positions agree with TRBD1. The CDR3 is 13 residues long. Unmatched junction bases numbered 10, after V lost 7 bases and J lost 8 bases. In germline, CDR1 is SNHLY, CDR2 FYNNEI. The CDR3 sequence: CASTAEGAAGYTF. The CDR3, as DNA: TGTGCCAGCACGGCGGAGGGGGCGGCGGGCTACACCTTC.

J is TRBJ1-3 and V is TRBV7-8; no firm D call. CDR1 and CDR2 (germline): SGHVS, FQNEAQ. The CDR3 length is 14 residues. Trimming pared 5 bases from V and 4 bases from J, leaving 12 bases between. CDR3 bases: TGTGCCAGCAGCCTCGACAATCCAGGAAACACCATATATTTT. Amino acid sequence: CASSLDNPGNTIYF.

This chain links TRBV5-4 with TRBJ2-7, with D maybe TRBD1 (5 bases). Germline V gene data show CDR1 as SGHNT and CDR2 as YYREEE (reference sequence). The CDR3 loop spans 13 amino acids. V lost 0 bases to trimming and J lost 3 bases, with 7 bases between them. The CDR3 region is CASSLDRYYEQYF. The CDR3 DNA reads TGTGCCAGCAGCTTGGACAGGTACTACGAGCAGTACTTC.

The CDR3 here is CASSEPGDQPQHF. CDR3 DNA: TGTGCCAGCAGTGAACCAGGGGATCAGCCCCAGCATTTT. The chain combines TRBV6-1 with TRBJ1-5; D perhaps matches TRBD1 (6 bases). V was shortened by 2 bases and J by 5 bases, with 7 bases between the two germline ends. Germline loops: CDR1 MNHNS, CDR2 SASEGT. The CDR3 length is 13 residues.

The genes are TRBV27 and TRBJ2-1; TRBD2 aligns across 9 bases. Losses at the gene ends were 0 bases for V and 12 bases for J; bases not matched to a gene: 9. This CDR3 region has 15 residues. CDR1 is MNHEY, CDR2 SMNVEV, per germline (reference sequence). The DNA for the CDR3 is TGTGCCAGCAGTTTATCTACTAGCGGGCTCGGTGGGCAGTTCTTC. Translated, it gives CASSLSTSGLGGQFF.

The chain carries TRBV25-1 and TRBJ1-1; weak D call: TRBD1 (5 bases). Per germline, CDR1 MGHDK and CDR2 SYGVNS. V lost 2 bases and J lost 1, with 8 bases in between. This CDR3 has 14 amino acids. CDR3 loop: CASSEGGQNTEAFF. In DNA form, the CDR3 reads TGTGCCAGCAGTGAAGGAGGACAGAACACTGAAGCTTTCTTT.

This rearrangement joins TRBV19 to TRBJ2-7; D gene uncertain. Trimming took 5 bases from V and 0 from J, leaving 11 bases between them. CDR3 length equals 14 residues. Looked up from germline, CDR1 is LNHDA and CDR2 is SQIVND (reference sequence). CDR3 sequence reads: CASSWGLSSYEQYF. The CDR3 region has the DNA TGTGCCAGTAGTTGGGGTCTCAGCTCCTACGAGCAGTACTTC.

V gene TRBV9 combines with J gene TRBJ1-3; no reliable D call. The V end lost 4 bases, the J end lost 3 bases, and 14 bases lay between the germline ends. The length of the CDR3 is 15 residues. Germline V gene data show CDR1 as SGDLS and CDR2 as YYNGEE. CDR3 protein: CASSSRMGIGNTIYF. The CDR3 bases are TGTGCCAGCAGCAGTAGGATGGGAATTGGAAACACCATATATTTT.

The J gene is TRBJ1-1, the V gene TRBV19; possible D gene TRBD1, 6 bases. V was cut by 6 bases and J by 0 bases, with 11 bases left in between. From germline, CDR1 is LNHDA and CDR2 SQIVND (reference sequence). CDR3 size: 14 residues. CDR3 DNA sequence: TGTGCCAGTAGCCGACAGGTTATGAACACTGAAGCTTTCTTT. Protein: CASSRQVMNTEAFF.